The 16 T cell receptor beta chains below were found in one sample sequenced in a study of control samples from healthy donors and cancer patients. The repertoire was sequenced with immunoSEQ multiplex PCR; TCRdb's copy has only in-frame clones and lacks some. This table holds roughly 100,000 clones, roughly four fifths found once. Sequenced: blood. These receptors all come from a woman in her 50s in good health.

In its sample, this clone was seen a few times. CDR3 amino acids: CSASSPLHF. The CDR3 nucleotides are TGCAGTGCTAGTTCACCCCTCCACTTT. The V and J genes are TRBV20-1 and TRBJ1-6; D not certain. Trimming cost V 3 bases and J 9 bases, with 0 bases left between them. The CDR3 spans 9 residues. Germline V gene sequence: CDR1 DFQATT, CDR2 SNEGSKA (reference sequence).

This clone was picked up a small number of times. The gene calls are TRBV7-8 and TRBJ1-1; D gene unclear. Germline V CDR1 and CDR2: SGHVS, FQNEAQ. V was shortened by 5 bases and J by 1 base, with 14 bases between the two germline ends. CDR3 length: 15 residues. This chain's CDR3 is CASSPMDYTNTEAFF. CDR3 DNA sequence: TGTGCCAGCAGCCCCATGGACTACACGAACACTGAAGCTTTCTTT. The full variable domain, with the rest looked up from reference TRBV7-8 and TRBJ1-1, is GAGVSQSPRYKVAKRGQDVALRCDPISGHVSLFWYQQALGQGPEFLTYFQNEAQLDKSGLPSDRFFAERPEGSVSTLKIQRTQQEDSAVYLCASSPMDYTNTEAFFGQGTRLTVV.

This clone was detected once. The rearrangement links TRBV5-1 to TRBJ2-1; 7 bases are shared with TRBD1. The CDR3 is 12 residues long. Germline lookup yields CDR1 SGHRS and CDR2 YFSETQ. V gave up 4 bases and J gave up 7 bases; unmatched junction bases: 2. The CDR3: CASSLTGNEQFF. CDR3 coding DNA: TGCGCCAGCAGCCTGACAGGGAATGAGCAGTTCTTC.

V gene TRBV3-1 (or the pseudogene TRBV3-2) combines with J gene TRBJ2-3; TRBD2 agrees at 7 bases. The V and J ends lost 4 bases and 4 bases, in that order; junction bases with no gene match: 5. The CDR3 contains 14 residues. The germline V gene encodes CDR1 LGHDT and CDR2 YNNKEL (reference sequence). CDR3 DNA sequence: TGTGCCAGCAGCCTTGGGGGGGTGGCAGATACGCAGTATTTT. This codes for CASSLGGVADTQYF.

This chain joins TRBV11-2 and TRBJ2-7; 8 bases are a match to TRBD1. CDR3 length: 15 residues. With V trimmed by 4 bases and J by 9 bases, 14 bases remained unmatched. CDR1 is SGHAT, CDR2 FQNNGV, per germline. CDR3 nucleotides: TGTGCCAGCAGCTCCAACCGGGCAGGGGGCGTCGGGCAGTACTTC. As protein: CASSSNRAGGVGQYF.

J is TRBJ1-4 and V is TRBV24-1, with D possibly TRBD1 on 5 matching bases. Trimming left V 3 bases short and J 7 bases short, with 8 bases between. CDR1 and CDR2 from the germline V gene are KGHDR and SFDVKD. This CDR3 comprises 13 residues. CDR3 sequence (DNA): TGTGCCACCAGTGATGGGGGGGGTGAAAAACTGTTTTTT. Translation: CATSDGGGEKLFF.

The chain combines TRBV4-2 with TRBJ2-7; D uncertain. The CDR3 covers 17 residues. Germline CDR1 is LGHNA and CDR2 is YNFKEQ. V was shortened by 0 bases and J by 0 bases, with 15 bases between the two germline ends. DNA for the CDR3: TGTGCCAGCAGCCAAGAGGAGTCGGGCGGTAGCTCCTACGAGCAGTACTTC. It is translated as CASSQEESGGSSYEQYF.

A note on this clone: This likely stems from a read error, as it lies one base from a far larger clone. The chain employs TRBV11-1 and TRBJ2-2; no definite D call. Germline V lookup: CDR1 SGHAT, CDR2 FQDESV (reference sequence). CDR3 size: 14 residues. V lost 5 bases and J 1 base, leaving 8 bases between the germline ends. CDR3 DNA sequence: TGTGCCAGCAGCCCCGGAGTGAACACCGGGGAGCTGTTTTTT. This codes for CASSPGVNTGELFF.

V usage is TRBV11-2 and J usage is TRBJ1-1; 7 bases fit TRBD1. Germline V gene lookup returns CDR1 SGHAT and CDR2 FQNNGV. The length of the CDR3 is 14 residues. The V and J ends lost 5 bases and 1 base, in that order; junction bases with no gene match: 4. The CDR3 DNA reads TGTGCCAGCAGCCCCGGGACAGCGAACACTGAAGCTTTCTTT. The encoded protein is CASSPGTANTEAFF.

The DNA for the CDR3 is TGTGCCAGCAGCCTCCGTAGCGTCCATTCCTCAACTAATGAAAAACTGTTTTTT. Translating gives CASSLRSVHSSTNEKLFF. The gene calls are TRBV7-8 and TRBJ1-4; D gene uncertain. Per the germline V gene, CDR1 is SGHVS and CDR2 is FQNEAQ. This CDR3 comprises 18 residues. V lost 5 bases to trimming and J lost 0 bases, with 19 bases between them.

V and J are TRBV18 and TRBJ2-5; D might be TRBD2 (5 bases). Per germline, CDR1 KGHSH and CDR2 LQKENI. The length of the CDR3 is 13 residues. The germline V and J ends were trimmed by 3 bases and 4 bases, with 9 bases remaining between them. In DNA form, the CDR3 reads TGTGCCAGCTCACCCAGAAGCGGAGAGACCCAGTACTTC. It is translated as CASSPRSGETQYF.

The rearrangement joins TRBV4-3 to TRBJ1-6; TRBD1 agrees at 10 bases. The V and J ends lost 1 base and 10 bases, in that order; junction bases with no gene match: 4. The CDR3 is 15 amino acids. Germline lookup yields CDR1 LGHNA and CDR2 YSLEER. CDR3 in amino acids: CASSQGTGGVSPLHF. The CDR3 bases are TGCGCCAGCAGCCAAGGGACAGGGGGGGTGTCACCCCTCCACTTT.

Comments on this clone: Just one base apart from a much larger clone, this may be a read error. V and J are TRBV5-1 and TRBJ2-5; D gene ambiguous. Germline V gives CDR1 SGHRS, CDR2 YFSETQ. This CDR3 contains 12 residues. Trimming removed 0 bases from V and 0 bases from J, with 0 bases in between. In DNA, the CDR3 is TGCGCCAGCAGCTTGGACCAAGAGACCCAGTACTTC. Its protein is CASSLDQETQYF.

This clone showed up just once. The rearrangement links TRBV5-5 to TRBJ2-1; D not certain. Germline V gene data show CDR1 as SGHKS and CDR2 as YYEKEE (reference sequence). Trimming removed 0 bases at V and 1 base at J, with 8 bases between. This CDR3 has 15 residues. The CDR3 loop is CASSLAASSYNEQFF. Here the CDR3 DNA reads TGTGCCAGCAGCTTGGCCGCCTCGTCCTACAATGAGCAGTTCTTC.

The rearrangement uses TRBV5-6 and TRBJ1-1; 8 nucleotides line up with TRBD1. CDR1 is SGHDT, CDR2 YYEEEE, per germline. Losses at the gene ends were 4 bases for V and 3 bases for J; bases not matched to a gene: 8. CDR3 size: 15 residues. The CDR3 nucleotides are TGTGCCAGCAGCCTAAGGACAGGGACGGACACTGAAGCTTTCTTT. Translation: CASSLRTGTDTEAFF.

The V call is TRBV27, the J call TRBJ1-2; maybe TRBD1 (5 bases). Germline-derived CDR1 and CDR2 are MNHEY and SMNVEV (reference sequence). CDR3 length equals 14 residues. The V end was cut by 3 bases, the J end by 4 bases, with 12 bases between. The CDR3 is CASSFSGVGYGYTF. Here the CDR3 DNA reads TGTGCCAGCAGTTTCTCGGGGGTGGGCTATGGCTACACCTTC.